This TCR beta chain derives from a study of blood T cell repertoires in COVID-19. Study at large: Acute and convalescent COVID-19 specimens originated in the United States, Italy and Spain. Sources were T cells, B-cell-depleted T cells, or PBMCs; the material itself was cDNA or gDNA.

The CDR3 contains 16 residues. The V gene's germline CDR1 is SGHNT and CDR2 YYREEE (reference sequence). The V gene end was trimmed by 4 bases and the J gene end by 3 bases; junction bases not matched to a gene: 4. This clone has only one observation. Original processing methods: Amplification from reference gene primers served as the basis for estimated nucleated cell counts. Clones were sequenced by immunoSEQ multiplex PCR, and TCRdb holds only the in-frame ones, with some missing. The V and J calls and the clone size are those of that table, but D and trimming were determined from the DNA. This sample has 75,000 to 85,000 clones, with roughly 86% found just once.

This TCR derives from a human donor in a cohort sampled during active COVID-19. The chain carries TRBV5-4 and TRBJ2-1; the match to TRBD2 covers 13 bases. The sequencing sample was made of peripheral blood. The CDR3 DNA reads as TGTGCCAGCAGCCTGACTAGCGGGGGGTTCTACAATGAGCAGTTCTTC. Residues: CASSLTSGGFYNEQFF.